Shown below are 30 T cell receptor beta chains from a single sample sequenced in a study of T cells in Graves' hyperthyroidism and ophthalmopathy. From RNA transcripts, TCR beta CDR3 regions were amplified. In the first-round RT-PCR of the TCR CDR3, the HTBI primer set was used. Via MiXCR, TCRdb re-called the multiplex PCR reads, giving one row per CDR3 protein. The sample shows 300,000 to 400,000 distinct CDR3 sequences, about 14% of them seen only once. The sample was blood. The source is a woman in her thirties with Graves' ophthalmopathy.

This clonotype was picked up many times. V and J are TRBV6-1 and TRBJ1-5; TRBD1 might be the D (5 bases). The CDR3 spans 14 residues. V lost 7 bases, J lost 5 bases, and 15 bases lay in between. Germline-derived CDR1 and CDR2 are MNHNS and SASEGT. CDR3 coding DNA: TGTGCCAGCACGGGGGGGGTGGTCGATCAGCCCCAGCATTTT. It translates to CASTGGVVDQPQHF.

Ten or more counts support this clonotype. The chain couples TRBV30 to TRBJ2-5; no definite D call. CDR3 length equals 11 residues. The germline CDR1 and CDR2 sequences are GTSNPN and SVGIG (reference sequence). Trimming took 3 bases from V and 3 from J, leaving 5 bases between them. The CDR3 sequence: CAWSAEETQYF. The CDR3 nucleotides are TGTGCCTGGAGCGCGGAAGAGACCCAGTACTTC.

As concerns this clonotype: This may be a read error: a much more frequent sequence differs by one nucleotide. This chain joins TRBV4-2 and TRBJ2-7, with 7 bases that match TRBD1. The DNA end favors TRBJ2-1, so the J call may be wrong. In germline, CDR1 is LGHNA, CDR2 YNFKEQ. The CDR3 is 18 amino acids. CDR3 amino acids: CASSQMVGHGRGLYEQFF. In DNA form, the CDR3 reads TGTGCCAGCAGCCAAATGGTGGGCCATGGTAGGGGGCTCTACGAGCAGTTCTTC.

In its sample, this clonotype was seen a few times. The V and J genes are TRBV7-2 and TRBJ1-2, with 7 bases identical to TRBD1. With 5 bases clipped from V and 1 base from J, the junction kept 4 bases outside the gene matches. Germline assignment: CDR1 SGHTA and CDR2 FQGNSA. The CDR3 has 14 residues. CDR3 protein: CASSDRQGNYGYTF. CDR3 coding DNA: TGTGCCAGCAGCGACCGACAGGGTAACTATGGCTACACCTTC.

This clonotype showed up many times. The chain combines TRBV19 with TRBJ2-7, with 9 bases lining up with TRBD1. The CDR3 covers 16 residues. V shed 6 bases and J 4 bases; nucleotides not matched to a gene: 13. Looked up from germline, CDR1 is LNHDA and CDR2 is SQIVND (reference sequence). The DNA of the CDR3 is TGTGCCAGTAGCTCCTACACAGGGGGCGCGAGTTACGAGCAGTACTTC. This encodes CASSSYTGGASYEQYF.

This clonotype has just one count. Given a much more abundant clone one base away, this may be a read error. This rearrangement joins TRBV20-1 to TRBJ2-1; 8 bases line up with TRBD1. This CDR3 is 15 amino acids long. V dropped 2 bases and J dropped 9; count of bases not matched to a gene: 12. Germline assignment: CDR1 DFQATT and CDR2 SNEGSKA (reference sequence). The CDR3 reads CSARFWDRMDSEQFF. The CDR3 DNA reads TGCAGTGCTAGATTTTGGGACAGGATGGACAGTGAGCAGTTCTTC.

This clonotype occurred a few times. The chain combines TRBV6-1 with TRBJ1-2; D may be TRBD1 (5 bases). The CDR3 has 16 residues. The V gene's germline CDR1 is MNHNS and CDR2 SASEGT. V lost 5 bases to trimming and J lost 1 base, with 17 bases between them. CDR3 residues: CASSTYVGGVNYGYTF. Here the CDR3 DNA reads TGTGCCAGCAGTACCTATGTGGGGGGAGTTAACTATGGCTACACCTTC.

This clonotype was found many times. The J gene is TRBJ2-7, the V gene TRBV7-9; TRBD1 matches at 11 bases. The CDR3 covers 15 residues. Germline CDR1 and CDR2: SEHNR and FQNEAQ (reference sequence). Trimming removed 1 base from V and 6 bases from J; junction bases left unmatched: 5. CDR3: CASSLGSGTGGEQYF. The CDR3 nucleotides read TGTGCCAGCAGCTTAGGGTCGGGGACAGGGGGCGAGCAGTACTTC. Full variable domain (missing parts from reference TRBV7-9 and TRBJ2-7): DTGVSQNPRHKITKRGQNVTFRCDPISEHNRLYWYRQTLGQGPEFLTYFQNEAQLEKSRLLSDRFSAERPKGSFSTLEIQRTEQGDSAMYLCASSLGSGTGGEQYFGPGTRLTVT.

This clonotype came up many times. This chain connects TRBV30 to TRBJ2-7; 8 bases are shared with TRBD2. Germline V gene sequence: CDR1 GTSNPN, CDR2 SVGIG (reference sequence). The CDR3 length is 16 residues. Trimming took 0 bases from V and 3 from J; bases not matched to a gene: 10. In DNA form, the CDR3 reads TGTGCCTGGAGTGTATATAGGAGCGGGGGCAACTACGAGCAGTACTTC. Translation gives CAWSVYRSGGNYEQYF. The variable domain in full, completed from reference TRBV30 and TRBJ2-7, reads SQTIHQWPATLVQPVGSPLSLECTVEGTSNPNLYWYRQAAGRGLQLLFYSVGIGQISSEVPQNLSASRPQDRQFILSSKKLLLSDSGFYLCAWSVYRSGGNYEQYFGPGTRLTVT.

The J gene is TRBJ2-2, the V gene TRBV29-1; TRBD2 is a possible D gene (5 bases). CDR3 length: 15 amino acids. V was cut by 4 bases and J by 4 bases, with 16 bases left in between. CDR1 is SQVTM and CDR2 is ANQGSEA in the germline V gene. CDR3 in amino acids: CSVVWPPGSTGELFF. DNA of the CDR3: TGCAGCGTTGTTTGGCCTCCTGGGAGCACCGGGGAGCTGTTTTTT.

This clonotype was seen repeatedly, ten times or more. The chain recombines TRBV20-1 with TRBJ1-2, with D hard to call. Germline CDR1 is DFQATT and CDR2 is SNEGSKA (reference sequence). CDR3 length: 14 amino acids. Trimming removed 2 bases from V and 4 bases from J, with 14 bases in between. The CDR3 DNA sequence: TGCAGTGCTAGATCTCCCGGTACTATCTATGGCTACACCTTC. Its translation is CSARSPGTIYGYTF.

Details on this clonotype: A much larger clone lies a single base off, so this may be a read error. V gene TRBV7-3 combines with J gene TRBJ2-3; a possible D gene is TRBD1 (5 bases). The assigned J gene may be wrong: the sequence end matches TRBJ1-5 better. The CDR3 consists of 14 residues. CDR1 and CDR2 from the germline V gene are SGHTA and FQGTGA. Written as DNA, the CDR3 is TGTGCCAGCAGCCAGCAGGGCAGCACAGATACGCAGCATTTT. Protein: CASSQQGSTDTQHF.

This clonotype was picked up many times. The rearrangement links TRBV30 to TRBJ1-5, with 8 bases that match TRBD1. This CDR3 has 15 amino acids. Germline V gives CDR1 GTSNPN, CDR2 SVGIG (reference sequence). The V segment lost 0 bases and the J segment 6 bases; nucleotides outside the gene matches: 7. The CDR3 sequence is CAWSVRQGRSQPQHF. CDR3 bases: TGTGCCTGGAGTGTCCGACAGGGGAGAAGTCAGCCCCAGCATTTT. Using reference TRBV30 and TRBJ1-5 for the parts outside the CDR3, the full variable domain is SQTIHQWPATLVQPVGSPLSLECTVEGTSNPNLYWYRQAAGRGLQLLFYSVGIGQISSEVPQNLSASRPQDRQFILSSKKLLLSDSGFYLCAWSVRQGRSQPQHFGDGTRLSIL.

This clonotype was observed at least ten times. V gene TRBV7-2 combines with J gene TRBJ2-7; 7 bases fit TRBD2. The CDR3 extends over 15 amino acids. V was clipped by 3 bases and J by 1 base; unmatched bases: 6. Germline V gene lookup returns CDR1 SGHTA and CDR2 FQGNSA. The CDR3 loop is CASSFQGLQSYEQYF. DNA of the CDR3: TGTGCCAGCAGCTTTCAGGGACTACAGTCCTACGAGCAGTACTTC.

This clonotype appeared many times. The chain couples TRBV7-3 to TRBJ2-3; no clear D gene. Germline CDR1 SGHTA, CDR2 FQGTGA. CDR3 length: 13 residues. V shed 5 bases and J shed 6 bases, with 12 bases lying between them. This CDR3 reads CASSPPTIDTQYF. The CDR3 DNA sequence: TGTGCCAGCAGCCCACCAACCATCGATACGCAGTATTTT.

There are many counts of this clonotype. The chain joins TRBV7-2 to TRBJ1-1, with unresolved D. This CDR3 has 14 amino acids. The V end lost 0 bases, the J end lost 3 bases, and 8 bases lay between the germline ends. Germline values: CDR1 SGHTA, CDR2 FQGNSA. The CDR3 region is CASSLAVGYTEAFF. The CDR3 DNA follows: TGTGCCAGCAGCTTAGCGGTCGGATACACTGAAGCTTTCTTT. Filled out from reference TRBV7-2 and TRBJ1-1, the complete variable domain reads GAGVSQSPSNKVTEKGKDVELRCDPISGHTALYWYRQSLGQGLEFLIYFQGNSAPDKSGLPSDRFSAERTGGSVSTLTIQRTQQEDSAVYLCASSLAVGYTEAFFGQGTRLTVV.

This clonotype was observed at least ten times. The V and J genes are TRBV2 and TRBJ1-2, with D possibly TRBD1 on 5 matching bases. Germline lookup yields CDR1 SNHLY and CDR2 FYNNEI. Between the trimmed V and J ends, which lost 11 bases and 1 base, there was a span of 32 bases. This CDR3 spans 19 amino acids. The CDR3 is CAVIPRDVHSKHHNYGYTF. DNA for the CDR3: TGTGCCGTCATCCCCAGGGACGTGCACAGTAAGCATCATAACTATGGCTACACCTTC.

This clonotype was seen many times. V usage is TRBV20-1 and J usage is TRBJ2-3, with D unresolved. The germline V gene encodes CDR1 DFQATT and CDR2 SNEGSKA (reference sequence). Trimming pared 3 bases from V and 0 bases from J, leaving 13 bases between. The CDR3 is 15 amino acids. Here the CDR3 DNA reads TGCAGTGCTAGTGGATGGGCTATTAGCACAGATACGCAGTATTTT. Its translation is CSASGWAISTDTQYF.

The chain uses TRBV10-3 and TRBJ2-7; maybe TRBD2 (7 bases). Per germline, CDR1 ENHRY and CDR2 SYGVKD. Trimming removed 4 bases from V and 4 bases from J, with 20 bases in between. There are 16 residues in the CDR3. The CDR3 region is CAISATLTGGSYEQYF. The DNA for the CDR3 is TGTGCCATCAGTGCTACCTTGACGGGGGGCTCATACGAGCAGTACTTC.

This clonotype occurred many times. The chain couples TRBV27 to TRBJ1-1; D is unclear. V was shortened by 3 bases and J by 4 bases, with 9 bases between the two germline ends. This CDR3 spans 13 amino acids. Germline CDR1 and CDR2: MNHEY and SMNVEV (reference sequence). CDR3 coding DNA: TGTGCCAGCAGTTTGTTCCGGGGCACTGAAGCTTTCTTT. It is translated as CASSLFRGTEAFF.

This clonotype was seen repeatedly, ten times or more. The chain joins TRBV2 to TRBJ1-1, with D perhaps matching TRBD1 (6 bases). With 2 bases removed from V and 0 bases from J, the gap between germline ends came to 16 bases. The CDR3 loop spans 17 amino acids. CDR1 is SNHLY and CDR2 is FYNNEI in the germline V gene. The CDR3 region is CASSEPRQESMNTEAFF. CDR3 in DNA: TGTGCCAGCAGTGAACCCCGACAGGAATCCATGAACACTGAAGCTTTCTTT.

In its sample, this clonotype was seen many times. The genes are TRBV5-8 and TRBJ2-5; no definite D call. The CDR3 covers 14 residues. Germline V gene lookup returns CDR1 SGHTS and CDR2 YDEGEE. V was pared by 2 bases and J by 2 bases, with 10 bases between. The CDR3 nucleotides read TGTGCCAGCAGCTTACTCCAGGCTCAAGAGACCCAGTACTTC. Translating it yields CASSLLQAQETQYF.

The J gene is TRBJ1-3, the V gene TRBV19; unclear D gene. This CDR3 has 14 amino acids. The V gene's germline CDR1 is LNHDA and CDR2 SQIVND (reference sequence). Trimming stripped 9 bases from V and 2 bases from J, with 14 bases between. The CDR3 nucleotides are TGTGCCAGCACCCTCCTCGGTCCTGGAAACACCATATATTTT. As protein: CASTLLGPGNTIYF.

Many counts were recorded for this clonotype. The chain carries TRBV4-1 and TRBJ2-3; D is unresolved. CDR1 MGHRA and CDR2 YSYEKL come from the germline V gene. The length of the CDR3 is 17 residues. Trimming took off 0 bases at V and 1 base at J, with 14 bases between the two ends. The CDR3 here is CASSQDRAEAGTDTQYF. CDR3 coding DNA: TGCGCCAGCAGCCAAGATCGGGCAGAAGCTGGCACAGATACGCAGTATTTT.

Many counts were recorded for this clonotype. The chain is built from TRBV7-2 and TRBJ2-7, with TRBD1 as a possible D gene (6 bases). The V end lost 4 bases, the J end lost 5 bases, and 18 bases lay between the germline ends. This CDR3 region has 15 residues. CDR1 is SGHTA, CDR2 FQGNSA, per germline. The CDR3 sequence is CASSSDNRVSDEQYF. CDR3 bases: TGTGCCAGCAGCTCGGACAACAGGGTTTCGGACGAGCAGTACTTC.

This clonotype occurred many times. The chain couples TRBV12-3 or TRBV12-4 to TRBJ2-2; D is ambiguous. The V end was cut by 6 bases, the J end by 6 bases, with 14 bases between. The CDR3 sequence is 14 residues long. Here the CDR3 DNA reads TGTGCCAGCAGGAAGGAGTTCGTGTCCGGGGAGCTGTTTTTT. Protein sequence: CASRKEFVSGELFF.

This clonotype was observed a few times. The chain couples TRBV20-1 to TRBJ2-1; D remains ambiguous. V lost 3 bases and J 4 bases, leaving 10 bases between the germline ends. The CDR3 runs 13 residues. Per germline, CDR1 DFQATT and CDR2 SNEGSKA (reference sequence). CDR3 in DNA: TGCAGTGCTAGCCTCCGCGGATACAATGAGCAGTTCTTC. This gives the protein CSASLRGYNEQFF.

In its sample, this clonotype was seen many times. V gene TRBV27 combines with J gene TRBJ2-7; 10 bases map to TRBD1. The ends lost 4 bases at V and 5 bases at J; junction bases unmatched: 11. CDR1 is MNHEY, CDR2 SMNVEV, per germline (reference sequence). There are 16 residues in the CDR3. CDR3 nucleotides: TGTGCCAGCAGTTCTATACCCGGGACAGGGGTTAACGAGCAGTACTTC. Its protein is CASSSIPGTGVNEQYF.

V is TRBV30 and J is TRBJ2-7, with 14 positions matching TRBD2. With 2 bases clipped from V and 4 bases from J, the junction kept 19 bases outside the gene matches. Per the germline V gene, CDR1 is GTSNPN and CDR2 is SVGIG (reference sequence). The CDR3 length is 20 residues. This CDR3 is CAWSRLAGGEDPRTGYEQYF. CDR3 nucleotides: TGTGCCTGGAGTCGACTAGCGGGGGGGGAGGACCCAAGAACTGGATACGAGCAGTACTTC.

The CDR3 protein is CASSPRESSGGAPLDEQFF. CDR3 sequence (DNA): TGTGCCAGCAGCCCAAGGGAATCTAGCGGGGGGGCTCCCCTCGATGAGCAGTTCTTC. V gene TRBV13 combines with J gene TRBJ2-1, with 12 nucleotides matching TRBD2. The CDR3 is 19 residues long. Germline V gene sequence: CDR1 PRHDT, CDR2 FYEKMQ (reference sequence). J gave up 8 bases and V 5 bases, and 19 bases lay outside the gene matches.